The 32 T cell receptor beta chains listed next were all sequenced from one sample in a study of tumor-infiltrating lymphocytes in primary liver carcinoma. Co-extraction of both nucleic acids (RNA and DNA) used about 17-33 mg of unsorted bulk tissue. Constant-region priming of 500 ng total RNA yielded TCR beta cDNA. Researchers made the TCR beta libraries by running three nested multiplex PCR rounds with slightly modified ARM-PCR. The two initial PCR rounds, around 10 cycles each, used TRBV1-TRBV30 forward and C-beta reverse primers. One entry per CDR3 protein results from TCRdb running MiXCR on the multiplex PCR reads. This sample has some 110,000 distinct CDR3 sequences, with roughly three fifths found just once. The sequenced sample was liver tumor tissue from sampling region 3. Subset described: tumor region T3, left-lateral pole. All receptors come from a woman aged 60-70 years with primary liver carcinoma and hepatitis B virus infection.

This clonotype was detected many times. This sequence joins TRBV5-4 and TRBJ2-3; TRBD2 matches at 9 bases. Trimming cost V 0 bases and J 4 bases; bases outside gene matches: 3. Germline lookup yields CDR1 SGHNT and CDR2 YYREEE (reference sequence). The CDR3 spans 15 residues. CDR3 sequence: CASSLGGGDADTQYF. DNA for the CDR3: TGTGCCAGCAGCTTGGGCGGGGGGGACGCAGATACGCAGTATTTT.

This clonotype was observed at least ten times. This sequence joins TRBV6-5 and TRBJ2-7, with a possible D match to TRBD2 (6 bases). Germline V lookup: CDR1 MNHEY, CDR2 SVGAGI. V was cut by 6 bases and J by 7 bases, with 10 bases left in between. The CDR3 is made up of 11 amino acids. CDR3 residues: CASSGGMEQYF. The DNA for the CDR3 is TGTGCCAGCAGCGGAGGGATGGAGCAGTACTTC.

A single count supports this clonotype. V is TRBV5-6 and J is TRBJ2-7; D might be TRBD2 (6 bases). With 4 bases removed from V and 0 bases from J, the gap between germline ends came to 20 bases. Germline V gene data show CDR1 as SGHDT and CDR2 as YYEEEE. This CDR3 comprises 17 residues. The CDR3 spells CASSRSFPREPSYEQYF. CDR3 sequence (DNA): TGTGCCAGCAGCCGGTCCTTTCCCCGGGAGCCCTCCTACGAGCAGTACTTC.

This clonotype was seen a single time. A read error is possible here, since a much larger clone lies one base away. The chain combines TRBV6-6 with TRBJ2-2, with D possibly called TRBD1 or TRBD2 (5 bases each). The CDR3 loop spans 14 amino acids. Germline CDR1 MNHNY, CDR2 SVGAGI (reference sequence). CDR3 residues: CASSYWGNTGEQFF. CDR3 DNA: TGTGCCAGCAGTTACTGGGGGAACACCGGGGAGCAGTTTTTT.

Comments on this clonotype: A read error may explain this, as a much larger clone is one base away. The V call is TRBV7-9, the J call TRBJ2-1, with a tentative D call TRBD2 (5 bases). This CDR3 has 17 residues. Trimming took 3 bases from V and 3 from J, leaving 18 bases between them. CDR1 is SEHNR and CDR2 is FQNEAQ in the germline V gene (reference sequence). The CDR3 sequence: CASSFPLGRGIYNEQFF. CDR3 in DNA: TGTGCCAGCAGCTTCCCCCTGGGGAGAGGGATCTACAATGAGCAGTTCTTC. The full variable domain, with the rest looked up from reference TRBV7-9 and TRBJ2-1, is DTGVSQNPRHKITKRGQNVTFRCDPISEHNRLYWYRQTLGQGPEFLTYFQNEAQLEKSRLLSDRFSAERPKGSFSTLEIQRTEQGDSAMYLCASSFPLGRGIYNEQFFGPGTRLTVL.

The sample holds a few counts of this clonotype. Germline is not matched at one junction end, which may reflect a read error. The chain has TRBV6-1 and TRBJ1-6; a possible D gene is TRBD1 (6 bases). The CDR3 is made up of 14 amino acids. Germline CDR1 is MNHNS and CDR2 is SASEGT. CDR3 DNA sequence: TGTGTCAGCAGCCGGGGGCTCGTAAATTCACCCCTCCACTTT. This translates into CVSSRGLVNSPLHF.

The V call is TRBV19, the J call TRBJ2-1; D is perhaps TRBD2 (5 bases). Deletions cut 11 bases from V and 0 bases from J, with 17 bases between. There are 15 residues in the CDR3. Germline V gene sequence: CDR1 LNHDA, CDR2 SQIVND (reference sequence). CDR3 bases: TGTGCCGGTAAGGTAACGGGGAGCTCCTACAATGAGCAGTTCTTC. Residues: CAGKVTGSSYNEQFF. Drawing the rest from reference TRBV19 and TRBJ2-1, the complete variable domain is DGGITQSPKYLFRKEGQNVTLSCEQNLNHDAMYWYRQDPGQGLRLIYYSQIVNDFQKGDIAEGYSVSREKKESFPLTVTSAQKNPTAFYLCAGKVTGSSYNEQFFGPGTRLTVL.

This clonotype was observed a few times. This may arise from a read error, as a much more abundant clone is one base away. Here the CDR3 omits its conserved ending phenylalanine or tryptophan, so a read error is the likely source. The chain joins TRBV24-1 to TRBJ2-1; 7 bases map to TRBD2. This CDR3 comprises 15 residues. V was pared by 0 bases and J by 4 bases, with 2 bases of the junction left unmatched. Germline V gene lookup returns CDR1 KGHDR and CDR2 SFDVKD. CDR3 sequence: CATSDLSGKYNEQFL. In nucleotides, the CDR3 is TGTGCCACCAGTGATTTGAGCGGGAAGTACAATGAGCAGTTCCTC.

On this clonotype: A junction boundary mismatches the germline segment, possibly from a read error. The V and J genes are TRBV6-6 and TRBJ2-7, with a possible D match to TRBD2 (6 bases). Germline CDR1 MNHNY, CDR2 SVGAGI (reference sequence). The CDR3 length is 16 residues. The CDR3 loop reads CASSYSARLAYYEQYF. The DNA for the CDR3 is TGTGCCAGCAGTTACTCCGCGCGGCTAGCGTACTACGAACAGTACTTC.

To note about this clonotype: An end of the junction does not agree with germline; a read error may underlie this. This chain connects TRBV12-3 or TRBV12-4 to TRBJ2-1; TRBD2 matches 11 bases. With the DNA end fitting TRBJ2-7 better, the J assignment may be wrong. This CDR3 spans 15 amino acids. The CDR3 spells CTSRQGLAAYNEQYF. In DNA form, the CDR3 reads TGTACCAGCAGGCAGGGACTAGCGGCCTACAATGAGCAGTACTTC.

This clonotype appeared a single time. A read error is possible here, since a much larger clone lies one base away. The rearrangement uses TRBV7-9 and TRBJ2-7, with 12 bases lining up with TRBD2. Germline V lookup: CDR1 SEHNR, CDR2 FQNEAQ (reference sequence). This CDR3 is 13 amino acids long. The CDR3: CASSGLAGYDQYF. CDR3 nucleotide sequence: TGTGCCAGCAGCGGACTAGCGGGGTACGACCAGTACTTC.

This sequence joins TRBV5-1 and TRBJ2-3; D might be TRBD2 (6 bases). The CDR3 runs to 14 residues. Trimming took off 10 bases at V and 1 base at J, with 16 bases between the two ends. Germline V CDR1 and CDR2: SGHRS, YFSETQ. CDR3 amino acids: CADSLSSGTDTQYF. DNA of the CDR3: TGCGCCGACAGCTTGTCTAGCGGCACAGATACGCAGTATTTT.

As concerns this clonotype: A single base separates this from a much larger clone, so it may be a read error. The V and J genes are TRBV12-3 or TRBV12-4 and TRBJ2-3, with unresolved D. CDR3 size: 14 residues. The CDR3 DNA reads TGTGTCAGCAGTCGCGAAGGGAAAACAGATACGCAGTATTTT. Translation: CVSSREGKTDTQYF.

This clonotype has only one observation. The chain combines TRBV12-3 or TRBV12-4 with TRBJ1-2; 9 nucleotides line up with TRBD1. This CDR3 is built from 15 residues. The CDR3 DNA reads as TGTACCGGCAGTCCCGGGACAGGGAGGTCGCGCGGCTACACCTTC. Translation: CTGSPGTGRSRGYTF.

Of note for this clonotype: The junction departs from the called germline gene at one end, perhaps through a read error. The J gene is TRBJ1-4, the V gene TRBV11-2, with a tentative D call TRBD1 (6 bases). The CDR3 is 14 amino acids. Germline CDR1 SGHAT, CDR2 FQNNGV. Here the CDR3 DNA reads TGTGTCAGCAGCTTCCGGGACAAGGGTGAAAGACTGCTTTTT. Translating gives CVSSFRDKGERLLF.

The chain links TRBV20-1 to TRBJ1-2; TRBD1 matches 7 bases. Germline V gives CDR1 DFQATT, CDR2 SNEGSKA (reference sequence). The CDR3 length is 14 residues. After removal of 0 bases from V and 4 bases from J, the junction contained 5 bases not matched to a gene. In nucleotides, the CDR3 is TGCAGTGCTAGAGAGGGGACAGCGAGCTATGGCTACACCTTC. It translates to CSAREGTASYGYTF.

To note about this clonotype: A read error may account for a junction end that differs from germline. The chain employs TRBV11-1 and TRBJ2-3, with 7 bases matching TRBD2. CDR3 length: 14 amino acids. Looked up from germline, CDR1 is SGHAT and CDR2 is FQDESV (reference sequence). This CDR3 reads CASNLSQRAGESHF. In nucleotides, the CDR3 is TGTGCCAGCAACTTATCGCAACGTGCGGGAGAGTCTCACTTT.

This clonotype was recorded only once. The junction shows a germline mismatch at one end, possibly a read error. This sequence joins TRBV11-2 and TRBJ2-1; D call uncertain. The germline gives CDR1 SGHAT, CDR2 FQNNGV. The CDR3 length is 14 residues. CDR3 DNA sequence: TGTGCCAGCAGCTTAGAACGGCCACACAGTGAGCGGTTCTTC. It is translated as CASSLERPHSERFF.

At least ten counts were recorded for this clonotype. The rearrangement joins TRBV10-1 to TRBJ1-2, with a weak D call TRBD1 (6 bases). Trimming took off 8 bases at V and 4 bases at J, with 14 bases between the two ends. The CDR3 runs to 13 residues. Germline-derived CDR1 and CDR2 are WNHNN and SYGVQD (reference sequence). CDR3 DNA sequence: TGCGCCAGCCTAATACAGGGACCCTATGGCTACACCTTC. Its protein product is CASLIQGPYGYTF.

This clonotype was detected ten times or more. The chain employs TRBV4-1 and TRBJ2-1; 9 nucleotides align to TRBD2. This CDR3 is 16 amino acids long. J lost 3 bases, V lost 3 bases, and 6 bases had no gene match. CDR1 MGHRA and CDR2 YSYEKL come from the germline V gene. The CDR3 nucleotides read TGCGCCAGCAGCCAGGTTATAGCGGGAGACTACAATGAGCAGTTCTTC. Its protein is CASSQVIAGDYNEQFF.

As concerns this clonotype: In this CDR3 the conserved last residue, phenylalanine or tryptophan, is missing, so a read error is likely. The chain links TRBV11-2 to TRBJ2-1; 9 positions match TRBD2. Germline V CDR1 and CDR2: SGHAT, FQNNGV. The CDR3 has 16 amino acids. This chain's CDR3 is CASSPLLAGSYYEQFI. The CDR3 DNA is TGTGCCAGCAGCCCTCTCCTAGCGGGATCCTACTATGAGCAGTTCATC.

As to this clonotype: A read error may account for a junction end that differs from germline. V gene TRBV12-3 or TRBV12-4 combines with J gene TRBJ1-1; no reliable D call. This CDR3 contains 14 residues. DNA of the CDR3: TGTGCCAGCACCAGACGGATTTACGGGCCTGAAGGTTTCTTT. Translated: CASTRRIYGPEGFF.

Notes on this clonotype: Given the absence of the conserved phenylalanine or tryptophan at the CDR3 end, a read error is likely. The V call is TRBV11-2, the J call TRBJ2-1; 8 bases map to TRBD2. Germline V CDR1 and CDR2: SGHAT, FQNNGV. Germline trimming cut 7 bases from V and 10 bases from J; bases unmatched to any gene: 18. The CDR3 loop spans 16 amino acids. The CDR3, as DNA: TGTGCCAGCATCTCCCGGACAAGCGGGGGCGGGGGGGAGCAGTTCTCC. Amino acid sequence: CASISRTSGGGGEQFS.

This clonotype was observed at least ten times. V is TRBV28 and J is TRBJ2-5, with 7 positions matching TRBD2. The CDR3 has 15 amino acids. In germline, CDR1 is MDHEN, CDR2 SYDVKM. V shed 1 base and J 5 bases; nucleotides not matched to a gene: 7. This CDR3 is CASSLSGLGRETQYF. The CDR3 DNA reads as TGTGCCAGCAGTTTATCCGGACTAGGGCGGGAGACCCAGTACTTC.

This clonotype was seen repeatedly, ten times or more. This chain uses TRBV29-1 with TRBJ2-5; the match to TRBD1 covers 8 bases. V lost 3 bases and J lost 7; bases outside the gene matches: 4. This CDR3 spans 12 amino acids. In germline, CDR1 is SQVTM, CDR2 ANQGSEA. For the CDR3, the DNA is TGCAGCGTTGAGACAGGGGTGGGGACCCAGTACTTC. Encoded protein: CSVETGVGTQYF. Looking up the rest from reference TRBV29-1 and TRBJ2-5 gives the full variable domain: SAVISQKPSRDICQRGTSLTIQCQVDSQVTMMFWYRQQPGQSLTLIATANQGSEATYESGFVIDKFPISRPNLTFSTLTVSNMSPEDSSIYLCSVETGVGTQYFGPGTRLLVL.

The rearrangement uses TRBV29-1 and TRBJ1-1, with D possibly matching TRBD1 (5 bases). V gave up 4 bases and J gave up 6 bases, with 12 bases separating them. The CDR3 has 12 amino acids. Germline V gives CDR1 SQVTM, CDR2 ANQGSEA. CDR3 loop: CSVGDSHPEAFF. As DNA, the CDR3 is TGCAGCGTTGGTGACAGTCATCCTGAAGCTTTCTTT.

This clonotype was counted ten times or more. CDR3 sequence (DNA): TGTGCCAGCATCCGGGACAGAAATCAGCCCCAGCATTTT. This sequence encodes CASIRDRNQPQHF. The chain combines TRBV6-2 or TRBV6-3 with TRBJ1-5; 7 bases align to TRBD1. The V segment lost 7 bases and the J segment 4 bases; nucleotides outside the gene matches: 4. The CDR3 consists of 13 residues. The germline gives CDR1 MNHEY, CDR2 SVGEGT.

The sample holds one count of this clonotype. One end of the junction varies from germline; a read error may be responsible. This chain links TRBV6-6 with TRBJ1-1; 7 nucleotides align to TRBD1. The germline V gene encodes CDR1 MNHNY and CDR2 SVGAGI (reference sequence). The CDR3 is 13 amino acids. CDR3 DNA: TGTGCCAGCAGTTACTCGAGACAGGGTGGAGCTTACTTT. The encoded protein is CASSYSRQGGAYF.

Comments on this clonotype: This is likely a read error, given that the CDR3 carries no conserved phenylalanine or tryptophan at its end. The chain is built from TRBV11-2 and TRBJ2-5; 7 bases map to TRBD2. The V gene end was trimmed by 5 bases and the J gene end by 5 bases; junction bases not matched to a gene: 5. From germline, CDR1 is SGHAT and CDR2 FQNNGV. The CDR3 runs to 13 residues. CDR3 sequence (DNA): TGTGCCAGCAGCCTGCGGGGGACCGAGACCCAGTACCTC. Its protein is CASSLRGTETQYL.

Remarks on this clonotype: The conserved phenylalanine or tryptophan is not found at the CDR3 terminus, so this likely reflects a read error. This chain connects TRBV29-1 to TRBJ2-5, with D maybe TRBD2 (5 bases). Germline V lookup: CDR1 SQVTM, CDR2 ANQGSEA. Deletions cut 7 bases from V and 4 bases from J, with 22 bases between. This CDR3 is 15 amino acids long. The CDR3: CSAGSGGGGLETQYL. CDR3 DNA: TGCAGCGCGGGGAGCGGTGGAGGCGGATTAGAGACCCAGTACTTG.

This clonotype was counted only a few times. One base away lies a much larger clone, so this may be a sequencing read error. The chain recombines TRBV6-1 with TRBJ2-5, with D possibly being TRBD2 (5 bases). The CDR3 is 15 residues long. The V gene's germline CDR1 is MNHNS and CDR2 SASEGT. CDR3 coding DNA: TGTGCCAACAGTGAACCTCTGAGACTACAAGAGACCCAGTACTTC. The encoded protein is CANSEPLRLQETQYF.

The V call is TRBV4-1, the J call TRBJ2-7; TRBD2 agrees at 12 bases. V was clipped by 7 bases and J by 5 bases; unmatched bases: 9. This CDR3 has 15 amino acids. Looked up from germline, CDR1 is MGHRA and CDR2 is YSYEKL. CDR3 protein: CASNPRLAGVNEQYF. The DNA for the CDR3 is TGCGCCAGCAACCCTCGACTAGCGGGAGTAAACGAGCAGTACTTC.